The 32 T cell receptor beta chains below were found in one sample sequenced in a study of blood T cell repertoires in COVID-19. Produced via immunoSEQ multiplex PCR; TCRdb's table is partial and in-frame only. There are around 100,000 clones in the sample; about 90% occur only once, and 7.4% lies in the top ten. Sequencing used peripheral blood. These receptors were obtained from a man younger than 40 in a cohort sampled during active COVID-19.

V usage is TRBV18 and J usage is TRBJ2-7; tentative D call: TRBD2 (5 bases). The CDR3 loop spans 14 amino acids. CDR1 KGHSH and CDR2 LQKENI come from the germline V gene. Trimming left V 6 bases short and J 3 bases short, with 15 bases between. CDR3 in DNA: TGTGCCAGCTCCCCGGGAATCAACTACTACGAGCAGTACTTC. This gives the protein CASSPGINYYEQYF.

The CDR3 DNA is TGTGCCAGCAGCTTAGGGACTTATAAGGGAGAGACCCAGTACTTC. Amino acids: CASSLGTYKGETQYF. The chain employs TRBV11-1 and TRBJ2-5, with D tentatively TRBD2 (5 bases). Trimming removed 1 base from V and 4 bases from J, with 13 bases in between. The CDR3 length is 15 residues. Germline V gene sequence: CDR1 SGHAT, CDR2 FQDESV (reference sequence).

Concerning this clone: Mismatch with germline at one junction end may stem from a read error. At the DNA level, this CDR3 is encoded by other sequences in the same sample as well. The gene calls are TRBV11-2 and TRBJ2-7; TRBD1 is a possible D gene (5 bases). The CDR3 length is 15 residues. The germline gives CDR1 SGHAT, CDR2 FQNNGV. For the CDR3, the DNA is TGTGCCAGTAGCTCGCGCCTCCAGGGCCTCTACGAGCAGTACTTC. Amino acid sequence: CASSSRLQGLYEQYF.

This clone has just a few counts. The same CDR3 arises from other DNA sequences in this sample as well. DNA of the CDR3: TGTGCCAGCAGCCCCCGGGACAGGAACACTGAAGCTTTCTTT. This encodes CASSPRDRNTEAFF. The V call is TRBV3-1 (or the pseudogene TRBV3-2), the J call TRBJ1-1; 7 nucleotides align to TRBD1. Losses at the gene ends were 4 bases for V and 1 base for J; bases not matched to a gene: 3. CDR3 length equals 14 residues. The germline CDR1 and CDR2 sequences are LGHDT and YNNKEL (reference sequence).

The chain combines TRBV7-7 with TRBJ2-2; 7 nucleotides match TRBD2. The CDR3 is 18 amino acids. The V and J ends lost 2 bases and 0 bases, in that order; junction bases with no gene match: 9. The germline gives CDR1 SSHAT, CDR2 FNYEAQ (reference sequence). The CDR3 reads CASSLLIAGDANTGELFF. CDR3 coding DNA: TGTGCCAGCAGCTTACTTATAGCGGGTGACGCGAACACCGGGGAGCTGTTTTTT.

V is TRBV28 and J is TRBJ1-1; TRBD1 is a possible D gene (6 bases). The germline gives CDR1 MDHEN, CDR2 SYDVKM. Trimming pared 6 bases from V and 1 base from J, leaving 12 bases between. The CDR3 has 14 amino acids. The CDR3 protein is CASSLRGGNTEAFF. DNA for the CDR3: TGTGCCAGCAGCTTGAGGGGGGGGAACACTGAAGCTTTCTTT.

This chain links TRBV15 with TRBJ1-5; TRBD1 aligns across 7 bases. Trimming removed 0 bases from V and 6 bases from J; junction bases left unmatched: 5. The germline CDR1 and CDR2 sequences are LNHNV and YYDKDF (reference sequence). The CDR3 contains 15 residues. The CDR3 DNA sequence: TGTGCCACCAGCAGAGACAGGGGGACCCTTCAGCCCCAGCATTTT. It encodes CATSRDRGTLQPQHF.

The chain has TRBV19 and TRBJ1-5, with 9 bases lining up with TRBD1. Unmatched junction bases numbered 7, after V lost 6 bases and J lost 4 bases. Germline V CDR1 and CDR2: LNHDA, SQIVND (reference sequence). CDR3 length equals 15 residues. The CDR3 here is CASRMDRGTNQPQHF. The CDR3 coding sequence is TGTGCCAGTAGGATGGACAGGGGCACGAATCAGCCCCAGCATTTT.

The chain carries TRBV2 and TRBJ1-2; 7 nucleotides align to TRBD1. There are 14 residues in the CDR3. V trimming: 10 bases; J trimming: 4 bases; junction bases outside the gene matches: 12. The germline gives CDR1 SNHLY, CDR2 FYNNEI. As DNA, the CDR3 is TGTGCCACCCGGAGCCCCGGGACAGTCTATGGCTACACCTTC. Translating it yields CATRSPGTVYGYTF.

This sequence joins TRBV7-2 and TRBJ2-1, with a possible D match to TRBD2 (5 bases). The V end lost 2 bases, the J end lost 8 bases, and 16 bases lay between the germline ends. Germline lookup yields CDR1 SGHTA and CDR2 FQGNSA. The CDR3 length is 15 residues. The CDR3 here is CASSLISSDIHEQFF. The CDR3 nucleotides read TGTGCCAGCAGCTTAATCAGTAGCGATATCCATGAGCAGTTCTTC.

The CDR3 loop reads CAARGIGNTEAFF. CDR3 sequence (DNA): TGTGCCGCCAGGGGAATCGGAAACACTGAAGCTTTCTTT. The chain recombines TRBV11-2 with TRBJ1-1; possibly TRBD1 for D (6 bases). Germline V CDR1 and CDR2: SGHAT, FQNNGV. With 11 bases removed from V and 2 bases from J, the gap between germline ends came to 15 bases. The CDR3 is made up of 13 amino acids.

The chain has TRBV9 and TRBJ2-5; TRBD2 matches 7 bases. After removal of 4 bases from V and 3 bases from J, the junction contained 6 bases not matched to a gene. CDR1 SGDLS and CDR2 YYNGEE come from the germline V gene. CDR3 size: 14 residues. The CDR3 coding sequence is TGTGCCAGCAGCCCGGACGGGGGGAAAGAGACCCAGTACTTC. Encoded protein: CASSPDGGKETQYF.

The rearrangement joins TRBV5-5 to TRBJ1-5, with TRBD1 matching over 9 bases. Trimming took 4 bases from V and 7 from J; bases not matched to a gene: 9. The CDR3 loop spans 15 amino acids. The germline V gene has CDR1 SGHKS and CDR2 YYEKEE (reference sequence). The CDR3 is CASSARGQGVQPQHF. The CDR3 coding sequence is TGTGCCAGCAGCGCCCGGGGACAGGGAGTCCAGCCCCAGCATTTT.

The chain employs TRBV2 and TRBJ2-7; the match to TRBD1 covers 7 bases. Trimming at V came to 5 bases and at J to 5 bases, leaving 9 bases not matched to a gene. Per germline, CDR1 SNHLY and CDR2 FYNNEI. This CDR3 has 14 amino acids. The CDR3 sequence: CASSRQTGLNEQYF. The CDR3 nucleotides are TGTGCCAGCAGTCGCCAGACAGGGTTAAACGAGCAGTACTTC.

This chain joins TRBV5-6 and TRBJ1-4; D unresolved. Germline V gene data show CDR1 as SGHDT and CDR2 as YYEEEE. V was shortened by 4 bases and J by 11 bases, with 9 bases between the two germline ends. CDR3 length: 11 amino acids. The CDR3, as DNA: TGTGCCAGCAGCCCACGAACTAAACTGTTTTTT. Amino acid sequence: CASSPRTKLFF.

The DNA for the CDR3 is TGTGCCAGCACACCCCCGGGGGGCCCAAGGGAAAAACTGTTTTTT. Amino acids: CASTPPGGPREKLFF. The chain joins TRBV28 to TRBJ1-4, with TRBD1 as a possible D gene (6 bases). The germline V gene has CDR1 MDHEN and CDR2 SYDVKM. CDR3 length: 15 amino acids. The V end was cut by 7 bases, the J end by 8 bases, with 20 bases between.

V and J are TRBV6-5 and TRBJ1-4; 8 nucleotides align to TRBD1. Germline-derived CDR1 and CDR2 are MNHEY and SVGAGI. After removal of 2 bases from V and 10 bases from J, the junction contained 3 bases not matched to a gene. This CDR3 has 13 amino acids. The CDR3 region has the DNA TGTGCCAGCAGTTACCCCGGGACAGGAAAACTGTTTTTT. This gives the protein CASSYPGTGKLFF.

V is TRBV9 and J is TRBJ2-7; the D is unclear. Germline V gene data show CDR1 as SGDLS and CDR2 as YYNGEE. The ends were cut back, 0 bases at V and 2 bases at J, with 12 bases in the middle. The CDR3 totals 15 residues. CDR3 coding DNA: TGTGCCAGCAGCGTAGCAACCGTACAGACCTACGAGCAGTACTTC. Translating gives CASSVATVQTYEQYF.

V and J are TRBV6-5 and TRBJ1-2; 8 bases map to TRBD1. V shed 2 bases and J 5 bases; nucleotides not matched to a gene: 7. Germline-derived CDR1 and CDR2 are MNHEY and SVGAGI. The CDR3 contains 15 residues. In DNA, the CDR3 is TGTGCCAGCAGTTACGGTACAGGGGGAGGATATGGCTACACCTTC. It yields the protein CASSYGTGGGYGYTF.

The rearrangement joins TRBV5-4 to TRBJ2-1; 9 positions match TRBD2. Germline V gene data show CDR1 as SGHNT and CDR2 as YYREEE (reference sequence). The CDR3 has 15 residues. V lost 5 bases to trimming and J lost 8 bases; unmatched junction nucleotides: 11. In DNA form, the CDR3 reads TGTGCCAGCAGTTTCAGGACTAGCGCTATCTATGAGCAGTTCTTC. Its translation is CASSFRTSAIYEQFF.

The rearrangement uses TRBV18 and TRBJ2-7, with D possibly matching TRBD1 (7 bases). V lost 5 bases and J 3 bases, leaving 11 bases between the germline ends. The CDR3 is 13 residues long. Germline loops: CDR1 KGHSH, CDR2 LQKENI. The CDR3 nucleotides read TGTGCCAGCTCAGCGGGACAGAACTACGAGCAGTACTTC. Encoded protein: CASSAGQNYEQYF.

The rearrangement uses TRBV9 and TRBJ1-2; 11 bases fit TRBD1. V trimming: 0 bases; J trimming: 7 bases; junction bases outside the gene matches: 8. The CDR3 totals 16 residues. Germline assignment: CDR1 SGDLS and CDR2 YYNGEE. The DNA for the CDR3 is TGTGCCAGCAGCGTAGACGCCGGGACAGGGGGGGGTGGCTACACCTTC. This encodes CASSVDAGTGGGGYTF.

This clone has only one observation. The CDR3 loop is CASSTDGGGTPYPRFF. In DNA form, the CDR3 reads TGTGCCAGCAGCACCGACGGGGGGGGGACCCCTTACCCGCGGTTCTTC. The chain is built from TRBV7-2 and TRBJ2-1; 8 nucleotides match TRBD2. CDR3 length: 16 residues. The V gene's germline CDR1 is SGHTA and CDR2 FQGNSA. Trimming cost V 5 bases and J 15 bases; bases outside gene matches: 21. The full variable domain, completed using reference TRBV7-2 and TRBJ2-1, is GAGVSQSPSNKVTEKGKDVELRCDPISGHTALYWYRQSLGQGLEFLIYFQGNSAPDKSGLPSDRFSAERTGGSVSTLTIQRTQQEDSAVYLCASSTDGGGTPYPRFFGPGTRLTVL.

The gene calls are TRBV19 and TRBJ1-4; 7 nucleotides agree with TRBD1. The J segment lost 6 bases and the V segment lost 5 bases, leaving 12 bases of the junction unmatched. The V gene's germline CDR1 is LNHDA and CDR2 SQIVND (reference sequence). The CDR3 is 16 amino acids. The CDR3 reads CASSSQEGDSYEKLFF. CDR3 DNA: TGTGCCAGTAGTTCGCAGGAGGGGGACAGCTATGAAAAACTGTTTTTT.

The chain is built from TRBV6-4 and TRBJ2-2, with a weak D call TRBD1 (5 bases). V lost 0 bases and J lost 3, with 5 bases in between. The CDR3 is 14 residues long. Looked up from germline, CDR1 is MRHNA and CDR2 is SNTAGT. The CDR3 region has the DNA TGTGCCAGCAGTGACTCACAGGACACCGGGGAGCTGTTTTTT. Protein: CASSDSQDTGELFF.

A single count supports this clone. The V and J genes are TRBV7-2 and TRBJ2-7, with 9 bases lining up with TRBD1. With V trimmed by 5 bases and J by 2 bases, 13 bases remained unmatched. This CDR3 has 17 amino acids. CDR1 SGHTA and CDR2 FQGNSA come from the germline V gene. DNA of the CDR3: TGTGCCAGCAGCCGTTCTTCGACCGGGACAGGGACCTACGAGCAGTACTTC. Its protein is CASSRSSTGTGTYEQYF. The full variable domain, in which reference TRBV7-2 and TRBJ2-7 provide the parts outside the CDR3, is GAGVSQSPSNKVTEKGKDVELRCDPISGHTALYWYRQSLGQGLEFLIYFQGNSAPDKSGLPSDRFSAERTGGSVSTLTIQRTQQEDSAVYLCASSRSSTGTGTYEQYFGPGTRLTVT.

V and J are TRBV14 and TRBJ2-2; 9 nucleotides align to TRBD1. The ends lost 4 bases at V and 6 bases at J; junction bases unmatched: 6. Germline-derived CDR1 and CDR2 are SGHDN and FVKESK. The CDR3 is made up of 15 amino acids. Here the CDR3 reads CASSRLQGAAGELFF. DNA for the CDR3: TGTGCCAGCAGCCGCCTACAGGGGGCCGCCGGGGAGCTGTTTTTT.

CDR3 amino acids: CASSLGHGTAPYNEQFF. The CDR3, as DNA: TGTGCCAGCAGTTTAGGTCACGGGACAGCGCCCTACAATGAGCAGTTCTTC. The gene calls are TRBV27 and TRBJ2-1, with TRBD1 matching over 7 bases. The germline gives CDR1 MNHEY, CDR2 SMNVEV (reference sequence). V shed 2 bases and J 2 bases; nucleotides not matched to a gene: 9. This CDR3 has 17 amino acids.

The chain couples TRBV7-8 to TRBJ1-5, with a weak D call TRBD1 (6 bases). The CDR3 has 19 residues. Germline assignment: CDR1 SGHVS and CDR2 FQNEAQ. V was cut by 1 base and J by 1 base, with 20 bases left in between. CDR3 loop: CASSLVPTGRGASNQPQHF. Here the CDR3 DNA reads TGTGCCAGCAGCTTAGTTCCAACAGGGAGGGGGGCAAGCAATCAGCCCCAGCATTTT.

Here the CDR3 reads CASSSLSGANVLTF. The CDR3 DNA follows: TGTGCCAGTAGCTCACTCTCTGGGGCCAACGTCCTGACTTTC. The chain joins TRBV19 to TRBJ2-6; D is ambiguous. Trimming removed 6 bases at V and 0 bases at J, with 6 bases between. The CDR3 covers 14 residues. Germline lookup yields CDR1 LNHDA and CDR2 SQIVND (reference sequence).

CDR3 region: CASSYSGLAGGYEQFF. CDR3 coding DNA: TGTGCCAGCAGTTACTCGGGCCTAGCGGGGGGGTATGAGCAGTTCTTC. The chain carries TRBV6-6 and TRBJ2-1; 12 bases line up with TRBD2. The CDR3 extends over 16 amino acids. The V segment lost 0 bases and the J segment 8 bases; nucleotides outside the gene matches: 5. Looked up from germline, CDR1 is MNHNY and CDR2 is SVGAGI (reference sequence).

This clone was observed once. The gene calls are TRBV19 and TRBJ2-4; the match to TRBD2 covers 7 bases. Trimming took 3 bases from V and 2 from J; bases not matched to a gene: 16. CDR1 and CDR2 (germline): LNHDA, SQIVND (reference sequence). The CDR3 covers 19 residues. CDR3 in amino acids: CASSIFGWGERGTKNIQYF. In DNA, the CDR3 is TGTGCCAGTAGTATTTTCGGTTGGGGTGAGCGGGGCACCAAAAACATTCAGTACTTC.